This T cell receptor (beta chain) was captured by sequencing in a study of regulatory T cells in long-lasting Graves disease. Through Arm-PCR of CDR3 regions and iRepertoire HTBI primers, TCR beta libraries were built. TCRdb used MiXCR to reprocess the multiplex PCR reads, holding one entry per CDR3 protein. The sample comprises fewer than 400,000 distinct CDR3 sequences, 15% to 20% of which are singletons, and about 40% rests with the top ten. Time point: newly diagnosed GD, antithyroid drugs for less than 3 months. PBMC-derived RNA was used for the TCR library. Points from the study as a whole: TRBV28, TRBJ1-2 and TRBJ2-5 emerged as the favored segments in persistent disease. Thyroid tissue went unexamined; only peripheral blood was analyzed.

This clonotype has at least ten counts. The target antigen is unknown. CDR1 is SQVTM, CDR2 ANQGSEA, per germline. The CDR3 is made up of 16 amino acids. Trimming at V came to 0 bases and at J to 3 bases, leaving 8 bases not matched to a gene. The input for sequencing was peripheral blood mononuclear cells (PBMCs), taken at new diagnosis, from a patient treated with antithyroid drugs. The V gene is TRBV29-1, the J gene TRBJ2-1, with 7 nucleotides matching TRBD1. This receptor was taken from a female donor with Graves disease. CDR3: CSVEDLQGVDYNEQFF. The CDR3 DNA reads TGCAGCGTTGAAGATCTTCAGGGGGTCGACTACAATGAGCAGTTCTTC.